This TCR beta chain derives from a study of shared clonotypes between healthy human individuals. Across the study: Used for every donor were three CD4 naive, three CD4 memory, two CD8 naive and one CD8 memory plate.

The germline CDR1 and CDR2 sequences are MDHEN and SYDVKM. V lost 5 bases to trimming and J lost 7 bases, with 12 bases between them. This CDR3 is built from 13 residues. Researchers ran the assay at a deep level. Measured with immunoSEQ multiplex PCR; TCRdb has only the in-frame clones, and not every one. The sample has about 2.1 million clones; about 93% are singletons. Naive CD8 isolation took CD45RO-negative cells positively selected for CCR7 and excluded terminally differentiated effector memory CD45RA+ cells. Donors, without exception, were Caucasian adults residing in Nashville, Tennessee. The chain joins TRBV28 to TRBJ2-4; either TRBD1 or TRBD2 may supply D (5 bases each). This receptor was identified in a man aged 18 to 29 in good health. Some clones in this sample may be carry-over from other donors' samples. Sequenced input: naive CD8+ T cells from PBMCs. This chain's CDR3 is CASSPGTANIQYF. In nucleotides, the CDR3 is TGTGCCAGCAGTCCCGGGACGGCCAACATTCAGTACTTC.